A single sample gave rise to the 16 T cell receptor beta chains below, sequenced in a study of shared clonotypes between healthy human individuals. TCRdb's table, derived via immunoSEQ multiplex PCR, lists solely in-frame clones and lacks some. The table lists about 460,000 clones, roughly three quarters of them singletons, with 12% in the top ten. Material: PBMCs. All receptors derive from a middle-aged woman in good health. Some clones in this sample may be carry-over from other donors' samples.

Remarks on this clone: A read error is likely here: a far larger clone is one base away. This chain connects TRBV10-2 to TRBJ2-7; D gene uncertain. Between the trimmed V and J ends, which lost 4 bases and 6 bases, there was a span of 10 bases. The CDR3 is 12 amino acids. CDR1 is WSHSY, CDR2 SAAADI, per germline. CDR3 residues: CASSVTPGEQYF. In DNA form, the CDR3 reads TGCGCCAGCAGTGTGACCCCGGGCGAGCAGTACTTC.

Note on this clone: With only one base between it and a far larger clone, this is likely a read error. At the DNA level, this CDR3 is encoded by other sequences in the same sample as well. The chain carries TRBV4-2 and TRBJ2-1; D remains ambiguous. Per germline, CDR1 LGHNA and CDR2 YNFKEQ. This CDR3 spans 16 amino acids. Trimming pared 0 bases from V and 1 base from J, leaving 10 bases between. The DNA of the CDR3 is TGTGCCAGCAGCCAAGAGTACCCGGGTTCCTACAATGAGCAGTTCTTC. Translated: CASSQEYPGSYNEQFF.

The chain recombines TRBV28 with TRBJ1-5, with D maybe TRBD1 (6 bases). The CDR3 loop spans 14 amino acids. Germline CDR1 reads MDHEN; CDR2 reads SYDVKM. V dropped 1 base and J dropped 6 bases, with 10 bases sitting between them. CDR3 bases: TGTGCCAGCAGTTTATCGGGGGCTGGTCAGCCCCAGCATTTT. Translated: CASSLSGAGQPQHF.

The genes are TRBV5-1 and TRBJ1-3, with no clear D. Between the trimmed V and J ends, which lost 4 bases and 4 bases, there was a span of 9 bases. The CDR3 runs 13 residues. CDR1 and CDR2 from the germline V gene are SGHRS and YFSETQ. The CDR3 spells CASSPLSGNTIYF. The CDR3 DNA follows: TGCGCCAGCAGCCCCCTTTCAGGAAACACCATATATTTT. The full variable domain, with the rest looked up from reference TRBV5-1 and TRBJ1-3, is KAGVTQTPRYLIKTRGQQVTLSCSPISGHRSVSWYQQTPGQGLQFLFEYFSETQRNKGNFPGRFSGRQFSNSRSEMNVSTLELGDSALYLCASSPLSGNTIYFGEGSWLTVV.

The V call is TRBV9, the J call TRBJ2-7, with 9 bases lining up with TRBD2. The CDR3 length is 14 residues. Germline loops: CDR1 SGDLS, CDR2 YYNGEE. Unmatched junction bases numbered 2, after V lost 0 bases and J lost 4 bases. The CDR3 DNA reads as TGTGCCAGCAGCGTAGGCGGGAGGGTTTACGAGCAGTACTTC. Its translation is CASSVGGRVYEQYF.

The CDR3 spells CASSHRGTRYPNASYEQYF. The DNA for the CDR3 is TGTGCCAGCAGCCACCGAGGGACTCGGTACCCCAATGCCTCCTACGAGCAGTACTTC. The V gene is TRBV7-2, the J gene TRBJ2-7; TRBD2 is a possible D gene (6 bases). The germline gives CDR1 SGHTA, CDR2 FQGNSA. The V end lost 5 bases, the J end lost 0 bases, and 26 bases lay between the germline ends. The CDR3 spans 19 residues.

This clone occurred once. The V call is TRBV7-9, the J call TRBJ1-1; the D gene is possibly TRBD1 (6 bases). V lost 6 bases to trimming and J lost 10 bases, with 12 bases between them. This CDR3 comprises 11 residues. CDR1 is SEHNR and CDR2 is FQNEAQ in the germline V gene (reference sequence). In nucleotides, the CDR3 is TGTGCCAGCAGTGCGGGGGCAGGAGCTTTCTTT. Its translation: CASSAGAGAFF. The complete variable domain, with remaining parts taken from reference TRBV7-9 and TRBJ1-1, reads DTGVSQNPRHKITKRGQNVTFRCDPISEHNRLYWYRQTLGQGPEFLTYFQNEAQLEKSRLLSDRFSAERPKGSFSTLEIQRTEQGDSAMYLCASSAGAGAFFGQGTRLTVV.

The rearrangement uses TRBV30 and TRBJ1-1; D is unresolved. In germline, CDR1 is GTSNPN, CDR2 SVGIG (reference sequence). V lost 0 bases and J lost 4, with 9 bases in between. CDR3 length: 13 residues. Written as DNA, the CDR3 is TGTGCCTGGAGTGTAAGCTGGTCCACTGAAGCTTTCTTT. Its translation is CAWSVSWSTEAFF. Using reference TRBV30 and TRBJ1-1 for the parts outside the CDR3, the full variable domain is SQTIHQWPATLVQPVGSPLSLECTVEGTSNPNLYWYRQAAGRGLQLLFYSVGIGQISSEVPQNLSASRPQDRQFILSSKKLLLSDSGFYLCAWSVSWSTEAFFGQGTRLTVV.

Concerning this clone itself: A much larger clonotype is one base distant, so this may be a read error. The chain employs TRBV18 and TRBJ2-3; D possibly corresponds to TRBD2 (6 bases). This CDR3 is 14 amino acids long. Germline CDR1 is KGHSH and CDR2 is LQKENI. Written as DNA, the CDR3 is TGTGCCGGCTCACCGGGGGTAGCCACAGATACGCAGTATTTT. It codes for CAGSPGVATDTQYF.

V usage is TRBV19 and J usage is TRBJ2-6; 8 nucleotides agree with TRBD1. Germline V gene data show CDR1 as LNHDA and CDR2 as SQIVND (reference sequence). The CDR3 has 16 residues. J gave up 0 bases and V 9 bases, and 7 bases lay outside the gene matches. CDR3 nucleotides: TGTGCCAGCATTCAGGGGGCCATCTCTGGGGCCAACGTCCTGACTTTC. It translates to CASIQGAISGANVLTF.

This sequence joins TRBV27 and TRBJ1-4; the D is unclear. The length of the CDR3 is 15 residues. The ends were cut back, 5 bases at V and 7 bases at J, with 17 bases in the middle. CDR1 is MNHEY and CDR2 is SMNVEV in the germline V gene (reference sequence). In DNA form, the CDR3 reads TGTGCCAGCAGTCGTGGCGGCGTCCGCAGTGAAAAACTGTTTTTT. Protein product: CASSRGGVRSEKLFF. The whole variable domain, remainder taken from reference TRBV27 and TRBJ1-4, is EAQVTQNPRYLITVTGKKLTVTCSQNMNHEYMSWYRQDPGLGLRQIYYSMNVEVTDKGDVPEGYKVSRKEKRNFPLILESPSPNQTSLYFCASSRGGVRSEKLFFGSGTQLSVL.

Concerning this clone: This sequence may be a read error, since a much larger clone differs from it by one base. The rearrangement links TRBV6-1 to TRBJ1-1; 7 bases align to TRBD1. The V gene's germline CDR1 is MNHNS and CDR2 SASEGT. J was trimmed by 3 bases and V by 8 bases; bases with no gene match: 6. The CDR3 is 13 residues long. CDR3 region: CASLTGTYTEAFF. CDR3 in DNA: TGTGCCAGCTTGACAGGGACTTACACTGAAGCTTTCTTT.

This chain connects TRBV7-9 to TRBJ1-4; D uncertain. The V gene's germline CDR1 is SEHNR and CDR2 FQNEAQ (reference sequence). V was shortened by 1 base and J by 2 bases, with 11 bases between the two germline ends. The CDR3 is made up of 16 amino acids. CDR3 in amino acids: CASSLGPGATNEKLFF. The CDR3 coding sequence is TGTGCCAGCAGCTTAGGGCCGGGAGCGACTAATGAAAAACTGTTTTTT.

V usage is TRBV11-3 and J usage is TRBJ2-7; possible D gene TRBD2, 6 bases. The V gene lost 5 bases and the J gene lost 0 bases, with 11 bases spanning the gap. The length of the CDR3 is 14 residues. The germline V gene encodes CDR1 SGHNT and CDR2 YENEEA. CDR3 nucleotide sequence: TGTGCCAGCAGCGTGGGAGGAAGCTCCTACGAGCAGTACTTC. Translated: CASSVGGSSYEQYF.

This clone was recorded many times. The genes are TRBV4-2 and TRBJ2-2; D uncertain. The germline V gene encodes CDR1 LGHNA and CDR2 YNFKEQ. The germline V and J ends were trimmed by 8 bases and 5 bases, with 6 bases remaining between them. This CDR3 is built from 11 residues. This CDR3 reads CASRVTGELFF. The CDR3 bases are TGTGCCAGCCGCGTTACCGGGGAGCTGTTTTTT.

The chain links TRBV5-1 to TRBJ2-5; maybe TRBD2 (5 bases). The CDR3 extends over 14 amino acids. Germline V gives CDR1 SGHRS, CDR2 YFSETQ. V lost 0 bases and J lost 4, with 10 bases in between. This CDR3 reads CASSLVGRGETQYF. The CDR3 DNA sequence: TGCGCCAGCAGCTTGGTAGGTCGGGGAGAGACCCAGTACTTC. The full variable domain, in which reference TRBV5-1 and TRBJ2-5 provide the parts outside the CDR3, is KAGVTQTPRYLIKTRGQQVTLSCSPISGHRSVSWYQQTPGQGLQFLFEYFSETQRNKGNFPGRFSGRQFSNSRSEMNVSTLELGDSALYLCASSLVGRGETQYFGPGTRLLVL.